This T cell receptor (beta chain) was found in a study of monozygotic twins with cystic fibrosis. TCRdb keeps only in-frame clones here, not all; method: immunoSEQ multiplex PCR. The sample holds tens of thousands of clones; more than 85% are singletons and the top ten take around 0.99%. The V and J ends lost 5 bases and 2 bases, in that order; junction bases with no gene match: 11. Per the germline V gene, CDR1 is SGHVS and CDR2 is FNYEAQ. CDR3 length equals 16 residues. Study results and limitations: V usage most resembled the co-twin in 13 of 16 pairs.

Remarks on this clone: Its antigen remains unidentified.

Source material: blood. The TCR originated in a girl aged 2 to 10 with cystic fibrosis. V usage is TRBV7-6 and J usage is TRBJ2-7, with 8 bases that match TRBD1. CDR3 sequence: CASSPRDRTGTYEQYF. CDR3 DNA: TGTGCCAGCAGCCCACGGGACCGGACAGGGACCTACGAGCAGTACTTC. The variable domain in full, completed from reference TRBV7-6 and TRBJ2-7, reads GAGVSQSPRYKVTKRGQDVALRCDPISGHVSLYWYRQALGQGPEFLTYFNYEAQQDKSGLPNDRFSAERPEGSISTLTIQRTEQRDSAMYRCASSPRDRTGTYEQYFGPGTRLTVT.